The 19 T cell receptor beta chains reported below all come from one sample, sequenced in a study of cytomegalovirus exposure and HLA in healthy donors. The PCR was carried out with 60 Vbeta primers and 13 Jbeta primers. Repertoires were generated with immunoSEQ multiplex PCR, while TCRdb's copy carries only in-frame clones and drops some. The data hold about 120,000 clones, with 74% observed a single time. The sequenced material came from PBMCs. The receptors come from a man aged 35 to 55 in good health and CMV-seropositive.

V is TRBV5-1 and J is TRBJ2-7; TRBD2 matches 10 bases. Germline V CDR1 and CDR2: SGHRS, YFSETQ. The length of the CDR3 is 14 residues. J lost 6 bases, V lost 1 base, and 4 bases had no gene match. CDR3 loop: CASSLTSSGSEQYF. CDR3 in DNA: TGCGCCAGCAGCTTGACGTCTAGCGGGAGCGAGCAGTACTTC.

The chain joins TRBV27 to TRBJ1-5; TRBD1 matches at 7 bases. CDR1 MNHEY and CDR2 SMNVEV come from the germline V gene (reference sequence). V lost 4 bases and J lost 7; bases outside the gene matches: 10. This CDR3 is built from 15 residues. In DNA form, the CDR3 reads TGTGCCAGCAGTTCCCTCGGCAGAGGGGGCCAGCCCCAGCATTTT. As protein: CASSSLGRGGQPQHF.

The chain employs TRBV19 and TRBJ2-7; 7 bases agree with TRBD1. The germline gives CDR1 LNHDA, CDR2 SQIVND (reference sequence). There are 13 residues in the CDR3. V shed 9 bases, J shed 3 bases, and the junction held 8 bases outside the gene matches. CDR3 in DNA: TGTGCCAGCGCCGGGACAGCTGACTACGAGCAGTACTTC. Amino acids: CASAGTADYEQYF.

CDR3 bases: TGTGCCAGCAGCCCCACAAGCGATGGCTACACCTTC. Translated: CASSPTSDGYTF. The chain couples TRBV7-2 to TRBJ1-2; D gene ambiguous. The ends were cut back, 5 bases at V and 6 bases at J, with 10 bases in the middle. This CDR3 has 12 amino acids. Germline V lookup: CDR1 SGHTA, CDR2 FQGNSA.

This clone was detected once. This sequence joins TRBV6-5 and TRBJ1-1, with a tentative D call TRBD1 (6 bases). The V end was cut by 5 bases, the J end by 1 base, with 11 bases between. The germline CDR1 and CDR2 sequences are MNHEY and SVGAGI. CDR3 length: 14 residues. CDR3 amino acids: CASSDRTANTEAFF. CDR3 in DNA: TGTGCCAGCAGTGACCGGACAGCGAACACTGAAGCTTTCTTT.

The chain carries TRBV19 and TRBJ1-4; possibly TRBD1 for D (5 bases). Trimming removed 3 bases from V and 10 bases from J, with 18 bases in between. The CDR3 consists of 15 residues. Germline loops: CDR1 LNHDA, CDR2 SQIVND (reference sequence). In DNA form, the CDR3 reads TGTGCCAGTAGTATCTCAGGGATACCCGGGAGAAAACTGTTTTTT. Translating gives CASSISGIPGRKLFF. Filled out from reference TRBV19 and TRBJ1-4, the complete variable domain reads DGGITQSPKYLFRKEGQNVTLSCEQNLNHDAMYWYRQDPGQGLRLIYYSQIVNDFQKGDIAEGYSVSREKKESFPLTVTSAQKNPTAFYLCASSISGIPGRKLFFGSGTQLSVL.

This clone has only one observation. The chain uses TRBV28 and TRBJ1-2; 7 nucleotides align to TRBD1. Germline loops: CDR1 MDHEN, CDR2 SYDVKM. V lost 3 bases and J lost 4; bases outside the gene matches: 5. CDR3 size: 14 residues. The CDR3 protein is CASSFWQGGYGYTF. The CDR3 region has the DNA TGTGCCAGCAGTTTTTGGCAGGGGGGCTATGGCTACACCTTC.

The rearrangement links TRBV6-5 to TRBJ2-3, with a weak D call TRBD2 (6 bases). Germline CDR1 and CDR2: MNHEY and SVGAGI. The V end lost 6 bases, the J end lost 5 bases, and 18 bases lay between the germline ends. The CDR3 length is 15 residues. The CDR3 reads CASSPGGLVLDTQYF. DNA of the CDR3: TGTGCCAGCAGCCCCGGGGGACTCGTACTAGATACGCAGTATTTT.

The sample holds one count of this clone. For the CDR3, the DNA is TGTGCCAGCAGCCAAGTTGGGGACAGGGAGCAGTTCTTC. It specifies CASSQVGDREQFF. The chain joins TRBV14 to TRBJ2-1; 8 bases agree with TRBD1. This CDR3 spans 13 amino acids. The J segment lost 10 bases and the V segment lost 1 base, leaving 3 bases of the junction unmatched. Germline V gives CDR1 SGHDN, CDR2 FVKESK.

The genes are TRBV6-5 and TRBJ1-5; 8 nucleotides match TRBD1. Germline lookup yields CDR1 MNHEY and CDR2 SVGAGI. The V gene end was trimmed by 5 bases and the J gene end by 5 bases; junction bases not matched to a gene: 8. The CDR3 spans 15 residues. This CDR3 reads CASSADRGLDQPQHF. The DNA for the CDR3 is TGTGCCAGCAGTGCTGACAGGGGTTTGGATCAGCCCCAGCATTTT.

CDR3 sequence reads: CASSLGTETTQYF. The DNA of the CDR3 is TGTGCCAGCAGCCTTGGGACAGAAACGACGCAGTATTTT. The chain uses TRBV5-4 and TRBJ2-3; 7 bases align to TRBD1. The ends lost 4 bases at V and 9 bases at J; junction bases unmatched: 8. This CDR3 contains 13 residues. CDR1 and CDR2 from the germline V gene are SGHNT and YYREEE (reference sequence). The full variable domain, its missing parts supplied by reference TRBV5-4 and TRBJ2-3, is ETGVTQSPTHLIKTRGQQVTLRCSSQSGHNTVSWYQQALGQGPQFIFQYYREEENGRGNFPPRFSGLQFPNYSSELNVNALELDDSALYLCASSLGTETTQYFGPGTRLTVL.

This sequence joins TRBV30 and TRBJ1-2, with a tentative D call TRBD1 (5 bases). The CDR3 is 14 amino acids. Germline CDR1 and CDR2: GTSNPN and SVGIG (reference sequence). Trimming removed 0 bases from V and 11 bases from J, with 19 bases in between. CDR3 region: CAWSVLPSGLEYTF. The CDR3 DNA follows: TGTGCCTGGAGTGTACTCCCCTCAGGGCTTGAATACACCTTC.

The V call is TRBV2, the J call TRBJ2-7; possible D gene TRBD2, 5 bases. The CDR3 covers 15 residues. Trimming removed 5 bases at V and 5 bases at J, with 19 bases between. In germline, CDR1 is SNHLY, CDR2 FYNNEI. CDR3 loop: CASSRMDRGEDEQYF. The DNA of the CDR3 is TGTGCCAGCAGTCGCATGGATCGGGGTGAGGACGAGCAGTACTTC.

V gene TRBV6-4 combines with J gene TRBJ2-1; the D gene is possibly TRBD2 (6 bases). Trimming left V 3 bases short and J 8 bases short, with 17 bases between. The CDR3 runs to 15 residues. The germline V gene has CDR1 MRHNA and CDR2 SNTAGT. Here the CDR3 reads CASSEEGGALDEQFF. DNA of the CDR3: TGTGCCAGCAGTGAGGAGGGCGGAGCCCTCGATGAGCAGTTCTTC.

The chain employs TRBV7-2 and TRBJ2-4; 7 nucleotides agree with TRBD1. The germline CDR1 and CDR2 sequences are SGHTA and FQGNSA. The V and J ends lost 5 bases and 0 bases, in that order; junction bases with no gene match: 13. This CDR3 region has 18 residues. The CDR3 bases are TGTGCCAGCAGCCTTCGATCTCAGGGACAGCAAGCCAAAAACATTCAGTACTTC. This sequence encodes CASSLRSQGQQAKNIQYF.

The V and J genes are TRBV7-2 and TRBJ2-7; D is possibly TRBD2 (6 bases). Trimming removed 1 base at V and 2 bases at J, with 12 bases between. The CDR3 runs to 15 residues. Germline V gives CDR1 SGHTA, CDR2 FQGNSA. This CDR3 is CASSLDGGVTYEQYF. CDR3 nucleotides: TGTGCCAGCAGCTTAGACGGGGGAGTGACCTACGAGCAGTACTTC.

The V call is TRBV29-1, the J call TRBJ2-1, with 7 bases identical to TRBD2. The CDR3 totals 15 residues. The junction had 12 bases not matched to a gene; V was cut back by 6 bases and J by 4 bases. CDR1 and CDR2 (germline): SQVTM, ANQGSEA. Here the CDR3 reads CSVLEGGSRYNEQFF. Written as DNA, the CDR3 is TGCAGCGTCCTAGAGGGCGGGAGTCGGTACAATGAGCAGTTCTTC.

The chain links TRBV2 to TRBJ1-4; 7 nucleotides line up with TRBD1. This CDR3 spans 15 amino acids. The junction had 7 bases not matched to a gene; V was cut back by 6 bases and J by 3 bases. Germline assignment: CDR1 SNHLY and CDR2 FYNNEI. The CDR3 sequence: CASRTRQGSNEKLFF. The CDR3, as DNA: TGTGCCAGCAGGACTAGACAGGGATCTAATGAAAAACTGTTTTTT. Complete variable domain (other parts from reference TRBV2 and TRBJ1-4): EPEVTQTPSHQVTQMGQEVILRCVPISNHLYFYWYRQILGQKVEFLVSFYNNEISEKSEIFDDQFSVERPDGSNFTLKIRSTKLEDSAMYFCASRTRQGSNEKLFFGSGTQLSVL.

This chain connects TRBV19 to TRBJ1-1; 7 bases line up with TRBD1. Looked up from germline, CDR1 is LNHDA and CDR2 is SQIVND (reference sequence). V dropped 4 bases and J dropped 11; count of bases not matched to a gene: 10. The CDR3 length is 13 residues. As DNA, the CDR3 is TGTGCCAGTAGTACTCGCGAGCAGGGGGTGGCTTTCTTT. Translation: CASSTREQGVAFF. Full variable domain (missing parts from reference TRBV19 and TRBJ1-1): DGGITQSPKYLFRKEGQNVTLSCEQNLNHDAMYWYRQDPGQGLRLIYYSQIVNDFQKGDIAEGYSVSREKKESFPLTVTSAQKNPTAFYLCASSTREQGVAFFGQGTRLTVV.